These T cell receptor beta chains were read from a single sample in a study of blood T cell repertoires in COVID-19. Assay used: immunoSEQ multiplex PCR; TCRdb lists only in-frame clones, some missing. The table has about 280,000 clones, roughly 90% seen once. The material sequenced was peripheral blood. The receptor set was obtained from a man aged 45 to 65 with acute or convalescent COVID-19. Both conserved end residues are part of each CDR3. D genes are given only for firm matches. The size entry is marked missing in some rows and otherwise reads once, few, many or a size class.

abundance	v_gene	j_gene	d_gene	CDR3aa	CDR3nt
.	TRBV6-5	TRBJ2-1	.	CASRVERPRANEQFF	TGTGCCAGCAGAGTAGAACGGCCGCGGGCAAATGAGCAGTTCTTC
once	TRBV5-1	TRBJ1-1	.	CASSLNQGRTEAFF	TGCGCCAGCAGCTTGAACCAGGGTCGGACTGAAGCTTTCTTT
.	TRBV6-1	TRBJ2-2	.	CASSEGTGDTGELFF	TGTGCCAGCAGTGAAGGGACGGGAGACACCGGGGAGCTGTTTTTT
.	TRBV29-1	TRBJ2-7	.	CSAATARRGEQYF	TGCAGCGCCGCAACGGCCCGCAGGGGCGAGCAGTACTTC
.	TRBV27	TRBJ1-5	TRBD1	CASSTRQGNMPQHF	TGTGCCAGCAGTACCCGACAGGGAAATATGCCCCAGCATTTT
.	TRBV10-2	TRBJ1-6	TRBD1	CASRFGQGSSPLHF	TGCGCCAGCAGGTTTGGACAGGGGAGTTCACCCCTCCACTTT
.	TRBV7-9	TRBJ2-1	TRBD2	CASSLVTSGVYNEQFF	TGTGCCAGCAGCTTAGTAACTAGCGGGGTCTACAATGAGCAGTTCTTC
.	TRBV7-9	TRBJ2-5	TRBD1	CASSWGQGSETQYF	TGTGCCAGCAGCTGGGGACAGGGGAGTGAGACCCAGTACTTC
.	TRBV7-2	TRBJ2-7	.	CASSRVGYEQYF	TGTGCCAGCAGCCGGGTGGGCTACGAGCAGTACTTC
.	TRBV7-9	TRBJ1-4	.	CASSLGRGAGEKLFF	TGTGCCAGCAGCTTAGGAAGGGGAGCGGGAGAAAAACTGTTTTTT
.	TRBV29-1	TRBJ1-1	.	CSTDRNTEAFF	TGCAGCACCGACAGAAACACTGAAGCTTTCTTT
few	TRBV7-9	TRBJ1-2	TRBD1	CASSSTDRDHGYTF	TGTGCCAGCAGCTCTACGGACAGGGACCATGGCTACACCTTC
.	TRBV5-1	TRBJ1-2	TRBD1	CASSLELGQGAGYTF	TGCGCCAGCAGCTTGGAGTTGGGACAGGGGGCTGGCTACACCTTC
.	TRBV4-1	TRBJ2-7	TRBD1	CASSLQDRPTYEQYF	TGCGCCAGCAGCCTCCAGGACAGGCCAACCTACGAGCAGTACTTC
.	TRBV30	TRBJ2-7	TRBD1	CAWSTGTAREQYF	TGTGCCTGGAGTACCGGGACAGCACGCGAGCAGTACTTC
.	TRBV10-3	TRBJ2-2	TRBD2	CAIRESSGGTGELFF	TGTGCCATCAGGGAAAGTAGCGGGGGTACCGGGGAGCTGTTTTTT
.	TRBV6-5	TRBJ2-7	.	CASRTRICRYF	TGTGCCAGCAGGACTCGGATTTGTCGGTACTTC
.	TRBV6-5	TRBJ2-3	TRBD1	CASRGTGYGTDTQYF	TGTGCCAGCAGAGGGACAGGGTACGGCACAGATACGCAGTATTTT
.	TRBV27	TRBJ1-2	TRBD1	CASSFLATGGNGYTF	TGTGCCAGCAGTTTCCTAGCTACAGGGGGGAATGGCTACACCTTC
.	TRBV10-1	TRBJ1-1	.	CASRQGMNTEAFF	TGCGCCAGCAGACAGGGCATGAACACTGAAGCTTTCTTT
.	TRBV19	TRBJ2-3	.	CASGPGADTQYF	TGTGCCAGTGGGCCGGGGGCAGATACGCAGTATTTT
.	TRBV2	TRBJ1-1	TRBD1	CASSTQGKRFEAFF	TGTGCCAGCAGTACACAGGGGAAACGTTTTGAAGCTTTCTTT
.	TRBV10-3	TRBJ1-4	.	CAISESISGPRNGGKLFF	TGTGCCATCAGTGAGTCGATATCGGGACCACGTAACGGGGGAAAACTGTTTTTT
.	TRBV29-1	TRBJ2-7	.	CSVEVGGISSYEQYF	TGCAGCGTTGAAGTGGGAGGAATAAGCTCCTACGAGCAGTACTTC
.	TRBV5-8	TRBJ1-5	.	CASSPRTEGPQHF	TGTGCCAGCAGCCCCCGAACCGAGGGGCCCCAGCATTTT
.	TRBV4-1	TRBJ2-7	.	CASSRGLSSYEQYF	TGCGCCAGCAGCAGAGGACTGAGCTCCTACGAGCAGTACTTC
.	TRBV4-1	TRBJ2-1	TRBD2	CASSRGLAGNNEQFF	TGCGCCAGCTCCAGGGGACTAGCGGGGAACAATGAGCAGTTCTTC
.	TRBV29-1	TRBJ1-5	TRBD1	CSVDRQGGQPQHF	TGCAGCGTCGACCGACAGGGCGGTCAGCCCCAGCATTTT